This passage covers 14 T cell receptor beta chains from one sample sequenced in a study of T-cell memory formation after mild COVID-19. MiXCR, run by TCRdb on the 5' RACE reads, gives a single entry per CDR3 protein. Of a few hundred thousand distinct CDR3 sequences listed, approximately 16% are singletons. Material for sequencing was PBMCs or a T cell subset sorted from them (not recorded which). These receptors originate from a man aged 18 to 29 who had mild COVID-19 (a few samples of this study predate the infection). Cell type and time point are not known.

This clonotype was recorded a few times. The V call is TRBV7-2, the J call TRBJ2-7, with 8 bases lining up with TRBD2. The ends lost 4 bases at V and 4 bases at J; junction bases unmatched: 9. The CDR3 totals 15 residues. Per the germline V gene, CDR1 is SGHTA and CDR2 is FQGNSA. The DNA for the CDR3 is TGTGCCAGCAGCTCCCCCGGACTAGCTGTATACGAGCAGTACTTC. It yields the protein CASSSPGLAVYEQYF.

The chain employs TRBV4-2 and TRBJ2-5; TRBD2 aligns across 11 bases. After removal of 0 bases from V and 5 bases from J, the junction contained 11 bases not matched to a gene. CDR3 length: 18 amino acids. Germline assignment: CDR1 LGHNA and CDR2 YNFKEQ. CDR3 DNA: TGTGCCAGCAGCCAAGAAGGGGCGGCTAGCGGGGGGTCGGAGACCCAGTACTTC. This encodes CASSQEGAASGGSETQYF.

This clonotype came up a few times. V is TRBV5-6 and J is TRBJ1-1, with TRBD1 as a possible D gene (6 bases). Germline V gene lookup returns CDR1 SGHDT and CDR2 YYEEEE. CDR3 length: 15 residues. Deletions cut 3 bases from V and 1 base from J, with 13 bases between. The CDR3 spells CASSWNRVTNTEAFF. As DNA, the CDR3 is TGTGCCAGCAGCTGGAACAGGGTTACGAACACTGAAGCTTTCTTT.

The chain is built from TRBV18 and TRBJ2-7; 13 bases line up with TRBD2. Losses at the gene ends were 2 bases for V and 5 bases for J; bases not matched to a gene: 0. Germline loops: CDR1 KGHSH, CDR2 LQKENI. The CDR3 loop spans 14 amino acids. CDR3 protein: CASSPGLAGDEQYV. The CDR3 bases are TGTGCCAGCTCACCAGGACTAGCGGGGGACGAGCAGTACGTC.

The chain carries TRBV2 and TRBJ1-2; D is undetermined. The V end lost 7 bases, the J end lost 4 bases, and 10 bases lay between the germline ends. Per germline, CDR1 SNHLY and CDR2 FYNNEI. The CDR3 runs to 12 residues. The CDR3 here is CASTRVGYGYTF. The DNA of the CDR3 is TGTGCCAGCACAAGGGTTGGCTATGGCTACACCTTC. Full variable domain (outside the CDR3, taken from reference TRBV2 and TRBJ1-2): EPEVTQTPSHQVTQMGQEVILRCVPISNHLYFYWYRQILGQKVEFLVSFYNNEISEKSEIFDDQFSVERPDGSNFTLKIRSTKLEDSAMYFCASTRVGYGYTFGSGTRLTVV.

As DNA, the CDR3 is TGTGCCAGCAGTTACTCGAACGACGTGGGTGGGGACACTGAAGCTTTCTTT. This sequence encodes CASSYSNDVGGDTEAFF. The V and J genes are TRBV6-5 and TRBJ1-1, with D hard to call. Trimming took off 0 bases at V and 3 bases at J, with 17 bases between the two ends. CDR3 size: 17 residues. The germline CDR1 and CDR2 sequences are MNHEY and SVGAGI.

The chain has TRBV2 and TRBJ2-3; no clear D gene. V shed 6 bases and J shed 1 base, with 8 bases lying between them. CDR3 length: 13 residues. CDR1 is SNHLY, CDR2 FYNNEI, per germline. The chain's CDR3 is CASRGHGTDTQYF. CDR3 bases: TGTGCCAGCAGGGGCCACGGCACAGATACGCAGTATTTT.

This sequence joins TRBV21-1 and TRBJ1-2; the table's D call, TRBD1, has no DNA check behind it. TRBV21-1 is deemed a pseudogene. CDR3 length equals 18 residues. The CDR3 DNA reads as TGTGCCAGCAGTCCAAAGGCGGGGGAGCAGGCTACGAACTATGGCTACACCTTC. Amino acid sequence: CASSPKAGEQATNYGYTF.

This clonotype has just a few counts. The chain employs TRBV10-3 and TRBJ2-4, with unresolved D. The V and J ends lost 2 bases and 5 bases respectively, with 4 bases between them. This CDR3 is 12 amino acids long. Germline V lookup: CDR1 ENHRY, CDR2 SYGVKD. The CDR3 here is CAISEPENIQYF. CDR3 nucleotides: TGTGCCATCAGTGAGCCAGAAAACATTCAGTACTTC.

Written as DNA, the CDR3 is TGCAGCGTCGAGTTGGGGTTCCAAGAGACCCAGTACTTC. It yields the protein CSVELGFQETQYF. The V call is TRBV29-1, the J call TRBJ2-5; D call uncertain. V was shortened by 6 bases and J by 1 base, with 12 bases between the two germline ends. Germline CDR1 SQVTM, CDR2 ANQGSEA. This CDR3 region has 13 residues.

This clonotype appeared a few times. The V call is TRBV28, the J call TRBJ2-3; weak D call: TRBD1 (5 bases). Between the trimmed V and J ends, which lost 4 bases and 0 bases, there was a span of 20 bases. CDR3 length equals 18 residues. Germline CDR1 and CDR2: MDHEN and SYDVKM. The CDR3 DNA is TGTGCCAGCAGTTCCGCAGGGCAGGTTCCTTCTAGCACAGATACGCAGTATTTT. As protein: CASSSAGQVPSSTDTQYF.

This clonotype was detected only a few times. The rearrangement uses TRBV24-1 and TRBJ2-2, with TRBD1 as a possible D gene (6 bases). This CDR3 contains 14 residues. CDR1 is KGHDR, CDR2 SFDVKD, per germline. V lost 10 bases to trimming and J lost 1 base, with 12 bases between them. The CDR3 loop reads CATTDRMNTGELFF. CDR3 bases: TGTGCCACGACGGACAGAATGAACACCGGGGAGCTGTTTTTT.

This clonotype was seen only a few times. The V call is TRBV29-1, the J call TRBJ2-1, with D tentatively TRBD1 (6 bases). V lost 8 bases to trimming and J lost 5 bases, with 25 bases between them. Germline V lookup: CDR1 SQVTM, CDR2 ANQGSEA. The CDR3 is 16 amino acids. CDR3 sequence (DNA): TGCAGCACTTCTAAGGTGGGCAGGGGTCTACACAATGAGCAGTTCTTC. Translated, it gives CSTSKVGRGLHNEQFF.

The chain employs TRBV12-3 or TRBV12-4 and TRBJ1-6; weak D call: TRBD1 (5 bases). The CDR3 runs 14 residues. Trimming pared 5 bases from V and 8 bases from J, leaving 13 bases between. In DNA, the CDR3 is TGTGCCAGCAGTCCGGGACGGGATTATTCACCCCTCCACTTT. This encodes CASSPGRDYSPLHF.